This T cell receptor beta chain was recovered during a study of blood T cells in healthy people across ages (dated by TCRdb to the mid-2010s). For context, the study as a whole: In model experiments, template switching captured about one uniquely barcoded TCR beta cDNA molecule for every two T cells. The donors were divided into four age groups: young (average roughly 15 years), middle-aged (approximately 39), aged (around 59) and long-lived (around 80). The study measured age-related changes in TCR beta repertoire diversity using deep sequencing normalized with unique cDNA molecular identifiers. For two donors (one aged 18 to 30 and one aged 80 or older), the study analyzed two additional independent replicas of 1 million unique cDNA reads from the same blood draw. To avoid experimental bias, donors of different ages were distributed randomly across sequencing lanes.

The paper's findings and limits, for the study overall: As age increased, observed TCR beta diversity per million T cells dropped in a roughly linear way, and a significant reduction was already evident by age 40. Bulk unsorted PBMC profiling prevented conclusive comparison of naive and antigen-experienced compartments. The long-lived group showed more naive CD4+ T cells, fewer expanded clones and increased TCR diversity than the aged group, suggesting age selection. Estimates of total diversity based on one million sequenced T cells were regarded as lower bounds and as underestimates. Observed TCR beta diversity correlated strongly with the percentage of naive T cells measured by flow cytometry. The CMV infection status of donors was not known, potentially confounding age-related changes in expanded clonotypes.

The 39 donors, aged about 6 to 100 years, were systemically healthy Caucasian individuals from Russia. Around 10 milliliters of peripheral blood were drawn from each donor into EDTA-treated Vacutainer tubes. Ficoll-Paque density-gradient centrifugation was used to isolate PBMCs, with at least 6 million obtained per sample. Trizol reagent was used to extract total RNA from PBMCs, with at least 6 micrograms per sample. Naive CD45RAhigh/CD27high T cell percentages were measured by flow cytometry on a PBMC aliquot from every donor. The library was prepared using 5' RACE. TCRdb shows the sequencer as Illumina HiSeq 2500. A second 7 to 11 cycle PCR used a sample-barcoded 5' primer and a J-beta primer mix. Each TCR beta cDNA molecule received a unique molecular identifier from a template-switch 5' adaptor carrying 12 random nucleotides. Each sample yielded at least 3 million CDR3-containing paired-end reads. First-strand cDNA was synthesized from all RNA with the Mint cDNA synthesis kit, primed by a TRBC-specific oligonucleotide. Following uracil-DNA glycosylase treatment, all cDNA underwent a first 18-cycle PCR with the universal primers M1SS and BC2_uni_R. The paper's data handling went like this. Normalization of each sample was performed by random selection of 1 million high-quality reads, each carrying a distinct molecular identifier. Reads sharing molecular identifiers were discarded rather than binned into consensus sequences. MiTCR, with a Q25 quality threshold and the strictest error-elimination algorithm, was used for CDR3 identification, clonotype clustering and error correction. A nonparametric unseen species model using Euler transformation provided a lower-bound estimate of total TCR beta diversity. Using fastp trimming at Q25 and MiXCR clonotype assembly, TCRdb reanalyzed the public sequencing data and kept in-frame beta chains. Every CDR3 protein is listed once, alongside the most common genes and DNA of its rows. These V and J calls are TCRdb output, not the study's own analysis. Within this sample are 750,000 to 950,000 distinct CDR3 sequences, with approximately 53% of them counted one time only. The ten largest clones add up to 41% of the sample.

As concerns this clonotype: Its antigen is not yet known. The DNA is omitted, as the CDR3 cannot be located on it reliably, and the CDR3 follows TCRdb's listing.

The sequenced sample was blood. This TCR was sampled from an elderly man in good health.

This receptor carries the CDR3 CASSFGTGALALRCTF. The chain employs TRBV5-1 and TRBJ1-2; the table's D gene call, TRBD1, was not cross checked with the DNA. Spanning cysteine to phenylalanine, the CDR3 consists of 16 amino acids. CDR1 and CDR2 are drawn from the germline V gene: SGHRS, YFSETQ.